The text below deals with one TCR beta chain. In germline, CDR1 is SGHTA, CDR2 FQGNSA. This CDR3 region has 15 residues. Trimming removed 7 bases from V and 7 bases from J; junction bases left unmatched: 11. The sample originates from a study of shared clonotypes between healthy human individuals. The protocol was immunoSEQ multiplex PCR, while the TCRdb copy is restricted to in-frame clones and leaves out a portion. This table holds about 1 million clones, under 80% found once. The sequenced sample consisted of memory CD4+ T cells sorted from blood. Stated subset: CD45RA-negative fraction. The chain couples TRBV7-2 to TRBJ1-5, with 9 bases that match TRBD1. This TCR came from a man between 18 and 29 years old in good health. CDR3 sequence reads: CASTYSGQGGQPQHF. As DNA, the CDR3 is TGTGCCAGCACCTACTCGGGACAGGGAGGCCAGCCCCAGCATTTT.